This T cell receptor beta chain originates from a study of identical twins. This clonotype was counted a few times. Antigen specificity is unknown. Study outcomes and limitations: Insertions were fewer in abundant cord blood beta clonotypes, whereas memory repertoires showed none of this pattern. Models came in too low on out-of-frame TCR alpha sharing in monozygotic twins. Conclusions were drawn cross-sectionally by statistical analysis, without following the same donors. Researchers reported excess low generation probability among twin-shared out-of-frame alpha sequences.

MiXCR was run by TCRdb on the 5' RACE reads, yielding one entry per CDR3 protein. The sample lists around 530,000 distinct CDR3 sequences; around 15% were seen once. V gave up 5 bases and J gave up 0 bases, with 13 bases separating them. This CDR3 contains 16 residues. The same data also went into a second study, on yellow fever vaccine responses in identical twins.

The material sequenced was CD4+ T cells sorted from blood. The genes are TRBV12-3 or TRBV12-4 and TRBJ2-2; D is tentatively TRBD1 or TRBD2 (7 bases each). This sequence originates from a woman in her late teens or twenties in good health. The CDR3 nucleotides are TGTGCCAGCAGTGGGGGGGGGACAGCGAACACCGGGGAGCTGTTTTTT. It encodes CASSGGGTANTGELFF.